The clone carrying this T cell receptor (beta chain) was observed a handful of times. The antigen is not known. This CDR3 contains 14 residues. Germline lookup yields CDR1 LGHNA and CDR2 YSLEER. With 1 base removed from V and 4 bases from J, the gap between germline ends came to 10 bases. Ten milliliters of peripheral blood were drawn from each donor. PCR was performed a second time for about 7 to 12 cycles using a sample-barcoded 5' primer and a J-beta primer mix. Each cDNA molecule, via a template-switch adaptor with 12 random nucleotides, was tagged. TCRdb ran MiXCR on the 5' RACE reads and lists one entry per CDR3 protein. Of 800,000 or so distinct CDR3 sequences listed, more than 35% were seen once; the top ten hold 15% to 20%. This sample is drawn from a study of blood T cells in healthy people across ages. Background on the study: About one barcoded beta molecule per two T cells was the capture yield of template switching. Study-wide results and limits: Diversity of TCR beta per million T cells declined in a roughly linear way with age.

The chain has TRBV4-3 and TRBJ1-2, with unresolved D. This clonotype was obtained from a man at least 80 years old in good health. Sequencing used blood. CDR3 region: CASSQARRSYGYTF. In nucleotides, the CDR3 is TGCGCCAGCAGCCAAGCGCGACGGAGCTATGGCTACACCTTC.